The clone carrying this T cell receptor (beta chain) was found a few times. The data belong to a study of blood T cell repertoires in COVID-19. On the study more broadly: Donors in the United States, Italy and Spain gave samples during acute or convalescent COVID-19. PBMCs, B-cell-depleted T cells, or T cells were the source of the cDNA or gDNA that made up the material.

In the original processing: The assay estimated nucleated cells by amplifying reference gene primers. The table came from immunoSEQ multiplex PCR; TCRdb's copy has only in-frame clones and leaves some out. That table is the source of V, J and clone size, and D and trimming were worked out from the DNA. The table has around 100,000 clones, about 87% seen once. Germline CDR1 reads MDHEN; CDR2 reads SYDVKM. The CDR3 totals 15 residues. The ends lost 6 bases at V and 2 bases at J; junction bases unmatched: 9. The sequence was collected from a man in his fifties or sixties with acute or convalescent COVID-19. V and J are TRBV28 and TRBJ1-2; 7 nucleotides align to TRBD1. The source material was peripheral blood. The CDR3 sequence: CASSPSGQENYGYTF. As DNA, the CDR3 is TGTGCCAGCAGCCCCTCTGGACAGGAAAACTATGGCTACACCTTC.